This TCR beta chain originates from a study of vaccination and CD4 T cells after COVID-19. Treatment denoted: roughly ten-day PBMC culture with coronavirus spike peptide pools or control peptides (ViraFEST assay). The assay that was used to sequence DNA from cultured CD4+ T cells was the Oncomine TCR Beta short-read assay. A single record per CDR3 protein comes from TCRdb applying MiXCR to the PCR reads. The sample has more than 9,500 distinct CDR3 sequences, around 75% seen once. Germline V lookup: CDR1 MNHNS, CDR2 SASEGT. The CDR3 contains 15 residues. J gave up 4 bases and V 5 bases, and 8 bases lay outside the gene matches. This clonotype was recorded a few times. Antigen specificity is unknown.

This clonotype was obtained from a human donor who had recovered from COVID-19. Sequenced material: CD4+ T cells from blood, cultured in vitro. The chain links TRBV6-1 to TRBJ1-5, with 7 bases lining up with TRBD1. The CDR3 spells CASSPRTGTNQPQHF. The CDR3 region has the DNA TGTGCCAGCAGTCCACGGACAGGCACAAATCAGCCCCAGCATTTT.